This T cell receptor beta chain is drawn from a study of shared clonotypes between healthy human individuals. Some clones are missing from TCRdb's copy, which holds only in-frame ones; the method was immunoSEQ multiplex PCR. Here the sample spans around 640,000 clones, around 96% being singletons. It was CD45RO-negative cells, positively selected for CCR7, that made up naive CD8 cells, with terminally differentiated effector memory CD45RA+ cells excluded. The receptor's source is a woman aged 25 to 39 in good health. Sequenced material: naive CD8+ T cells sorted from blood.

The CDR3 DNA follows: TGTGCCAGCAGCTTAGGCCCAAGGAGGGTCAATGAGCAGTTCTTC. It yields the protein CASSLGPRRVNEQFF. The V gene is TRBV7-9, the J gene TRBJ2-1; D might be TRBD2 (6 bases). CDR1 is SEHNR, CDR2 FQNEAQ, per germline (reference sequence). This CDR3 comprises 15 residues. The ends were cut back, 1 base at V and 6 bases at J, with 13 bases in the middle.